A single sample gave rise to the 5 T cell receptor beta chains below, sequenced in a study of beta chain features in type 1 diabetes. Study-level results: Shortening that was moderate but significant affected the TCRB CDR3s of Type 1 diabetes patients in all four CD4+ subsets.

No antigen has been assigned to these receptors. Expressed TCRB transcripts were sequenced, since all the RNA that had been isolated was reverse transcribed. Sequencing used immunoSEQ multiplex PCR; TCRdb keeps in-frame clones, though not all of them. The table records 250,000 to 300,000 clones, around 25% of them present only once. Sequenced material: naive CD4+ T cells from blood. The receptors come from a woman younger than 45 with type 1 diabetes.

This clone was detected a few times. The V gene is TRBV29-1, the J gene TRBJ1-1; possible D gene TRBD1, 6 bases. V lost 6 bases and J lost 1, with 21 bases in between. The CDR3 runs to 16 residues. Germline lookup yields CDR1 SQVTM and CDR2 ANQGSEA. In DNA form, the CDR3 reads TGCAGCGTCTATTTGGGGGCAGGGTACCGGAACACTGAAGCTTTCTTT. This encodes CSVYLGAGYRNTEAFF. Looking up the rest from reference TRBV29-1 and TRBJ1-1 gives the full variable domain: SAVISQKPSRDICQRGTSLTIQCQVDSQVTMMFWYRQQPGQSLTLIATANQGSEATYESGFVIDKFPISRPNLTFSTLTVSNMSPEDSSIYLCSVYLGAGYRNTEAFFGQGTRLTVV.

The chain recombines TRBV6-6 with TRBJ1-5, with unresolved D. Germline CDR1 and CDR2: MNHNY and SVGAGI (reference sequence). V was shortened by 7 bases and J by 0 bases, with 7 bases between the two germline ends. CDR3 length: 13 amino acids. CDR3 loop: CASTPTSNQPQHF. For the CDR3, the DNA is TGTGCCAGCACCCCTACTAGCAATCAGCCCCAGCATTTT.

The V and J genes are TRBV7-2 and TRBJ2-3, with D hard to call. V lost 2 bases and J 8 bases, leaving 8 bases between the germline ends. This CDR3 contains 12 residues. Looked up from germline, CDR1 is SGHTA and CDR2 is FQGNSA. This CDR3 is CASSLLTGTQYF. In nucleotides, the CDR3 is TGTGCCAGCAGCTTACTGACTGGTACGCAGTATTTT.

This chain joins TRBV7-6 and TRBJ1-1; 7 bases align to TRBD1. The CDR3 contains 15 residues. Germline V gives CDR1 SGHVS, CDR2 FNYEAQ. The trim removed 5 bases at V and 1 base at J, leaving 7 bases unmatched. The CDR3 is CASSVGQNKNTEAFF. The CDR3 DNA reads TGTGCCAGCAGCGTGGGACAGAATAAGAACACTGAAGCTTTCTTT.

The rearrangement joins TRBV5-1 to TRBJ1-1, with a possible D match to TRBD1 (5 bases). Deletions cut 0 bases from V and 3 bases from J, with 9 bases between. This CDR3 contains 14 residues. Per germline, CDR1 SGHRS and CDR2 YFSETQ. CDR3 region: CASSLARGDTEAFF. CDR3 coding DNA: TGCGCCAGCAGCTTGGCCCGGGGGGACACTGAAGCTTTCTTT.